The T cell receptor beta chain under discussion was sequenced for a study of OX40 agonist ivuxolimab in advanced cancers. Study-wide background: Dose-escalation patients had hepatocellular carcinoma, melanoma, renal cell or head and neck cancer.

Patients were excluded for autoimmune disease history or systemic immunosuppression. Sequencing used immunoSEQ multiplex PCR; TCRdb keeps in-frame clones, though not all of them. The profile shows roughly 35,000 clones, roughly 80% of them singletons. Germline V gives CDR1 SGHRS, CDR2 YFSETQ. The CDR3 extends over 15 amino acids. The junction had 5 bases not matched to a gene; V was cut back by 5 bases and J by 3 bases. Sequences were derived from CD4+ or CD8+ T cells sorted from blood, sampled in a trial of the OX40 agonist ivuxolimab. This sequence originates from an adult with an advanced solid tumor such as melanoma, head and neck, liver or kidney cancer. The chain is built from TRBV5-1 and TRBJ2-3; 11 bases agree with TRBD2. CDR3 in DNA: TGCGCCAGCAGGGTTAGCGGGGGGGCGACAGATACGCAGTATTTT. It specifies CASRVSGGATDTQYF.